This paragraph reports one T cell receptor (beta chain). Measured with immunoSEQ multiplex PCR; TCRdb has only the in-frame clones, and not every one. The data show more than 95,000 clones, under 95% seen once. This specimen comes from a study of OX40 agonist ivuxolimab in advanced cancers. The V end was cut by 2 bases, the J end by 4 bases, with 11 bases between. The CDR3 loop spans 14 amino acids. Germline CDR1 LGHNA, CDR2 YSLEER. The source was CD4+ or CD8+ T cells sorted from blood, collected in a trial of the OX40 agonist ivuxolimab. The rearrangement links TRBV4-3 to TRBJ1-2; D may be TRBD1 (6 bases). This TCR was sampled from an adult with an advanced solid tumor such as melanoma, head and neck, liver or kidney cancer. The chain's CDR3 is CASSQNSRGYGYTF. The CDR3 DNA follows: TGCGCCAGCAGCCAAAACTCCAGGGGCTATGGCTACACCTTC.